The rows below give T cell receptor beta chains drawn from one sample of a study of blood T cell repertoires in COVID-19. Repertoires were generated with immunoSEQ multiplex PCR, while TCRdb's copy carries only in-frame clones and drops some. The data contain around 30,000 clones, approximately 67% of them singletons. Sequenced input: peripheral blood. The receptors come from a human donor in a cohort sampled during active COVID-19. Both conserved end residues are part of each CDR3. D genes are given only for firm matches. Only part of the rows carry a size: once, few, many, or a class if the clone is expanded.

>15|-|TRBV7-3|TRBJ2-1|-
TGTGCCAGCAGGTTTAGCGGAAGCTCCTACAATGAGCAGTTCTTC
CASRFSGSSYNEQFF
>12|-|TRBV6-5|TRBJ1-2|TRBD1
TGTGCCAGCACCCGAACAGGGGAAGGCTACACCTTC
CASTRTGEGYTF
>15|-|TRBV6-5|TRBJ2-1|TRBD2
TGTGCCAGCAGCCGTACTAGCGGGAGCCACAATGAGCAGTTCTTC
CASSRTSGSHNEQFF
>12|few|TRBV27|TRBJ1-2|TRBD1
TGTGCCAGCAGGACAGGGGTGCGTGGCTACACCTTC
CASRTGVRGYTF
>16|-|TRBV13|TRBJ1-2|TRBD1
TGTGCCAGCAGTCCCGGGACAGGGACGAGGGGTTATGGCTACACCTTC
CASSPGTGTRGYGYTF
>13|once|TRBV3-1/TRBV3-2|TRBJ2-1|TRBD2
TGTGCCAGCCTCCTAGCGGGAGGGAATGAGCAGTTCTTC
CASLLAGGNEQFF
>13|-|TRBV12-3/TRBV12-4|TRBJ2-5|-
TGTGCCAGCAGTTTCGGGACACAAGAGACCCAGTACTTC
CASSFGTQETQYF
>16|-|TRBV5-1|TRBJ2-4|-
TGCGCCAGCAGCTTGGGGGCAGGGGCGGCCAAAAACATTCAGTACTTC
CASSLGAGAAKNIQYF
>14|-|TRBV3-1/TRBV3-2|TRBJ2-3|-
TGTGCCAGCAGCCAATACCAGAGCACAGATACGCAGTATTTT
CASSQYQSTDTQYF
>15|-|TRBV5-1|TRBJ2-1|TRBD2
TGCGCCAGCAACTTGGGGGCGGGAGGCTACAATGAGCAGTTCTTC
CASNLGAGGYNEQFF
>16|-|TRBV18|TRBJ1-4|-
TGTGCCAGCTCACCCCTCTGGCGGACAACTAATGAAAAACTGTTTTTT
CASSPLWRTTNEKLFF
>14|-|TRBV7-9|TRBJ2-7|TRBD2
TGTGCCAGCAGCTCTCGCGGGAGGGGCTACGAGCAGTACTTC
CASSSRGRGYEQYF
>14|few|TRBV4-2|TRBJ2-2|-
TGTGCCAGCAGCCAAGCCGGGAACACCGGGGAGCTGTTTTTT
CASSQAGNTGELFF
>12|few|TRBV3-1/TRBV3-2|TRBJ2-2|-
TGTGCCAGCAGCCAAGGAGCCGGGGAGCTGTTTTTT
CASSQGAGELFF
>13|-|TRBV7-3|TRBJ1-1|-
TGTGCCAGCAGCTTGTCCGTGAACACTGAAGCTTTCTTT
CASSLSVNTEAFF
>14|few|TRBV3-1/TRBV3-2|TRBJ1-2|-
TGTGCCAGCAGCCCTAGGGGGGGCGACTATGGCTACACCTTC
CASSPRGGDYGYTF
>15|-|TRBV2|TRBJ2-3|TRBD1
TGTGCCAGCAGTGACGACAGGGGCTTGACAGATACGCAGTATTTT
CASSDDRGLTDTQYF
>13|-|TRBV29-1|TRBJ2-1|-
TGCAGCGTTGAAGATCGTGGACAACCCGAGCAGTTCTTC
CSVEDRGQPEQFF
>13|-|TRBV18|TRBJ2-7|-
TGTGCCAGCTCACCACCAAGTGATAGGGGTCAGTACTTC
CASSPPSDRGQYF
>17|-|TRBV30|TRBJ2-3|TRBD2
TGTGCCTGGAGTGCAGGGCTAGCGGGGGTCAGCACAGATACGCAGTATTTT
CAWSAGLAGVSTDTQYF
>12|-|TRBV12-3/TRBV12-4|TRBJ2-1|-
TGTGCCAGCAGTTTAAGAGGCCATGAGCAGTTCTTC
CASSLRGHEQFF
>15|-|TRBV6-4|TRBJ2-3|TRBD2
TGTGCCAGCAAACTTAGCGGGAGAGTGACAGATACGCAGTATTTT
CASKLSGRVTDTQYF
>14|few|TRBV2|TRBJ2-7|-
TGTGCCAGCAGTGAACCGGGGGGCCGGAACGAGCAGTACTTC
CASSEPGGRNEQYF
>13|-|TRBV13|TRBJ1-4|-
TGTGCCAGCAGCCGGGGGTTTAATGAAAAACTGTTTTTT
CASSRGFNEKLFF
>16|few|TRBV5-1|TRBJ2-3|-
TGCGCCAGCAGCTTGTTCCAGGAACCCAGCACAGATACGCAGTATTTT
CASSLFQEPSTDTQYF
>13|-|TRBV5-1|TRBJ2-3|-
TGCGCCAGCAGCTTTTCTGGCGGGGATACGCAGTATTTT
CASSFSGGDTQYF
>15|-|TRBV7-3|TRBJ2-3|-
TGTGCCAGCAGCCCAGACCCCGGGAGCGCGGATACGCAGTATTTT
CASSPDPGSADTQYF
>16|-|TRBV7-2|TRBJ1-5|TRBD1
TGTGCCAGCAGCGGCTCCAGGGGGTATAGCAATCAGCCCCAGCATTTT
CASSGSRGYSNQPQHF
>14|-|TRBV3-1/TRBV3-2|TRBJ2-3|TRBD2
TGTGCCAGCAGCCAAGTCGGGGGGGGGAATACGCAGTATTTT
CASSQVGGGNTQYF
>14|once|TRBV11-2|TRBJ2-5|-
TGTGCCAGCAGCTTTGCAGGCGTCCAAGAGACCCAGTACTTC
CASSFAGVQETQYF
>15|-|TRBV7-2|TRBJ2-2|-
TGTGCCAGCAGTCCAATGACCGCGGACACCGGGGAGCTGTTTTTT
CASSPMTADTGELFF
>18|-|TRBV21-1|TRBJ2-7|-
-
CASSKESYRCRRTYEQYF
>11|once|TRBV6-2/TRBV6-3|TRBJ1-1|-
TGTGCCAGCAGCCAGGGGACTGAAGCTTTCTTT
CASSQGTEAFF
>16|-|TRBV5-1|TRBJ2-3|-
TGCGCCAGCAGCCCAGGAAATACGGGGTACACAGATACGCAGTATTTT
CASSPGNTGYTDTQYF
>13|once|TRBV20-1|TRBJ2-7|TRBD1
TGCAGTGCTAGTTGGGACAGGGGCTACGAGCAGTACTTC
CSASWDRGYEQYF
>15|-|TRBV9|TRBJ2-2|TRBD2
TGTGCCAGCAGCGGTGGACTAGCGGAGGGCGGGGAGCTGTTTTTT
CASSGGLAEGGELFF
>22|-|TRBV1|TRBJ2-3|-
TGCACCAGCAGCCAAGACACTGCAAGGACTAGCGGGGGGTGGGATACGACAGATACGCAGTATTTT
CTSSQDTARTSGGWDTTDTQYF
>13|-|TRBV6-5|TRBJ1-6|-
TGTGCCAGCAGGACAACCAATAATTCACCCCTCCACTTT
CASRTTNNSPLHF
>13|-|TRBV5-4|TRBJ2-7|-
TGTGCCAGCAGCCCTCACAGGGCCTACGAGCAGTACTTC
CASSPHRAYEQYF
>16|-|TRBV6-6|TRBJ2-5|TRBD2
TGTGCCAGCAACTTTCCGGGCGGGGTTAGCGGGGAGACCCAGTACTTC
CASNFPGGVSGETQYF
>15|-|TRBV6-5|TRBJ2-1|TRBD2
TGTGCCAGCACCACCGGGACTAGCAAGTCCAATGAGCAGTTCTTC
CASTTGTSKSNEQFF
>13|few|TRBV12-3/TRBV12-4|TRBJ2-5|-
TGTGCCACGGGAGTAGCGGACCAAGAGACCCAGTACTTC
CATGVADQETQYF
>18|once|TRBV5-1|TRBJ2-3|-
TGCGCCAGCAGCTTGGCTGGACAAGGCAGGGTGGGAACAGATACGCAGTATTTT
CASSLAGQGRVGTDTQYF
>17|-|TRBV6-6|TRBJ2-1|-
TGTGCCAGCAGCCGAACTATCGGTGTGAGCTCCTACAATGAGCAGTTCTTC
CASSRTIGVSSYNEQFF